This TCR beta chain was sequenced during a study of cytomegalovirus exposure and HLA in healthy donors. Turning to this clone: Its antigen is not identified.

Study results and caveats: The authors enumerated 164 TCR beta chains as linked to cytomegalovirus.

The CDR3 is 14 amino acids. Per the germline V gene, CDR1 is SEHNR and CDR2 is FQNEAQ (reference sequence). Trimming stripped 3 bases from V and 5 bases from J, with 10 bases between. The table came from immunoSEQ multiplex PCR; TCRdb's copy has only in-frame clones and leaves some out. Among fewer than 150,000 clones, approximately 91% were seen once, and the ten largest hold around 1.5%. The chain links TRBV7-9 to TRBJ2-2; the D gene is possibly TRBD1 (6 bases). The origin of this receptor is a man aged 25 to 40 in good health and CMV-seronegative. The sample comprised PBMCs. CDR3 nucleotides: TGTGCCAGCAGCTTGGACAGCTCAACCGGGGAGCTGTTTTTT. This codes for CASSLDSSTGELFF.